This T cell receptor beta chain was sequenced in a study of metastatic and nonmetastatic thyroid tumors. Study background: A comparison of repertoires was made across blood and tumor or nodule tissue from malignant and benign thyroid patients.

This clone was observed a handful of times. With MiXCR, TCRdb called clones anew from the PCR reads. The table shows 25,000 to 35,000 clones, with approximately 29% occurring only once. The V and J ends lost 5 bases and 3 bases respectively, with 11 bases between them. CDR3 size: 14 residues. Germline V gene sequence: CDR1 SEHNR, CDR2 FQNEAQ (reference sequence). There were no patients who had received any treatment before thyroid surgery. The clonotype comes from a female donor with papillary thyroid cancer or a benign thyroid nodule (not recorded which). Some clones in this sample may be carry-over from other donors' samples. Sequencing used blood. This chain links TRBV7-9 with TRBJ1-5; tentatively, D is TRBD1 (6 bases). The CDR3 DNA is TGTGCCAGCAGCCCACAGGGAAACAATCAGCCCCAGCATTTT. Amino acid sequence: CASSPQGNNQPQHF.